This TCR beta chain was recorded in a study of blood T cells in healthy people across ages. A J-beta primer mix and a sample-barcoded 5' primer were used in a second PCR of roughly 7 to 12 cycles. TCRdb fed the 5' RACE reads into MiXCR, producing one record per CDR3 protein. The sample contains some 850,000 distinct CDR3 sequences, around a quarter of which appear only once. In the case of this clonotype: The conserved final phenylalanine or tryptophan is absent from the CDR3, which likely points to a read error.

Germline loops: CDR1 MNHEY, CDR2 SMNVEV (reference sequence). This CDR3 contains 15 residues. V shed 5 bases and J shed 2 bases, with 13 bases lying between them. Donation came from healthy Caucasian individuals in Russia who were aged roughly 6 to 95. The same data also contributed to another study, on T cells of mothers and their children. That investigation notes: It was observed that no persistent microchimeric T cell clones could be detected.

The sample consisted of blood. This chain links TRBV27 with TRBJ2-1, with TRBD2 as a possible D gene (7 bases). This clonotype was obtained from a boy aged 5-17 years in good health. CDR3 region: CASSAGGGPYNEQFS. Here the CDR3 DNA reads TGTGCCAGCAGTGCTGGCGGGGGCCCCTACAATGAGCAGTTCTCC.